Listed here are 8 T cell receptor beta chains from one sample, sequenced in a study of graft-versus-host responses after intestinal transplantation. Measured with immunoSEQ multiplex PCR; TCRdb has only the in-frame clones, and not every one. The sample consists of 70,000 to 95,000 clones, 85% to 90% of them appearing once. Their antigen targets remain unknown. Sequencing used unstimulated CD4+ T cells sorted from spleen or lymph node cells, obtained before intestinal transplant. These receptors came from a human donor who received an intestinal transplant.

This clone was counted a few times. The chain links TRBV10-1 to TRBJ1-6; maybe TRBD1 (6 bases). CDR1 and CDR2 (germline): WNHNN, SYGVQD (reference sequence). Trimming shortened V by 3 bases and J by 10 bases, and 13 bases separated the two germline ends. There are 14 residues in the CDR3. In DNA, the CDR3 is TGCGCCAGCAGTGAAAAGGGGGTGGGATCACCCCTCCACTTT. Translated: CASSEKGVGSPLHF.

The chain is built from TRBV7-8 and TRBJ1-6; D gene ambiguous. The CDR3 spans 14 residues. The germline V gene encodes CDR1 SGHVS and CDR2 FQNEAQ. V shed 3 bases and J shed 2 bases, with 5 bases lying between them. The CDR3 sequence is CASSFVAYNSPLHF. CDR3 in DNA: TGTGCCAGCAGCTTCGTAGCCTATAATTCACCCCTCCACTTT.

The chain employs TRBV29-1 and TRBJ2-2; tentative D call: TRBD2 (6 bases). CDR1 and CDR2 (germline): SQVTM, ANQGSEA. This CDR3 region has 14 residues. Trimming shortened V by 4 bases and J by 0 bases, and 9 bases separated the two germline ends. For the CDR3, the DNA is TGCAGCGTTGTGGGGGGATCGAACACCGGGGAGCTGTTTTTT. Its protein is CSVVGGSNTGELFF.

The rearrangement links TRBV11-2 to TRBJ2-7; TRBD2 aligns across 7 bases. V lost 4 bases to trimming and J lost 3 bases; unmatched junction nucleotides: 6. CDR3 size: 14 residues. Germline CDR1 is SGHAT and CDR2 is FQNNGV. In nucleotides, the CDR3 is TGTGCCAGCAGCTGGCTTGGGGGGGGCTACGAGCAGTACTTC. It is translated as CASSWLGGGYEQYF.

This chain links TRBV19 with TRBJ1-5; 7 bases agree with TRBD1. Trimming removed 4 bases from V and 5 bases from J; junction bases left unmatched: 11. CDR1 LNHDA and CDR2 SQIVND come from the germline V gene (reference sequence). There are 16 residues in the CDR3. CDR3 nucleotides: TGTGCCAGTAGTACCCCTCACAGGGGTGGAGATCAGCCCCAGCATTTT. This translates into CASSTPHRGGDQPQHF. Variable domain in full (rest from reference TRBV19 and TRBJ1-5): DGGITQSPKYLFRKEGQNVTLSCEQNLNHDAMYWYRQDPGQGLRLIYYSQIVNDFQKGDIAEGYSVSREKKESFPLTVTSAQKNPTAFYLCASSTPHRGGDQPQHFGDGTRLSIL.

V and J are TRBV10-2 and TRBJ1-6, with D tentatively TRBD1 (5 bases). Trimming shortened V by 6 bases and J by 5 bases, and 14 bases separated the two germline ends. Looked up from germline, CDR1 is WSHSY and CDR2 is SAAADI. The length of the CDR3 is 15 residues. The chain's CDR3 is CASSEIGGNNSPLHF. In DNA form, the CDR3 reads TGCGCCAGCAGCGAGATCGGGGGTAATAATTCACCCCTCCACTTT.

The rearrangement uses TRBV2 and TRBJ1-4, with 8 bases matching TRBD1. The ends lost 6 bases at V and 8 bases at J; junction bases unmatched: 5. Germline V gives CDR1 SNHLY, CDR2 FYNNEI. The CDR3 covers 13 residues. CDR3 in amino acids: CASRRTGLEKLFF. For the CDR3, the DNA is TGTGCCAGCAGACGGACAGGGTTGGAAAAACTGTTTTTT.

The chain carries TRBV25-1 and TRBJ1-2, with D perhaps matching TRBD1 (5 bases). CDR1 MGHDK and CDR2 SYGVNS come from the germline V gene. The V and J ends lost 4 bases and 4 bases respectively, with 7 bases between them. The CDR3 contains 12 residues. As DNA, the CDR3 is TGTGCCAGCAGTGGACAGCCCTATGGCTACACCTTC. Its translation: CASSGQPYGYTF.